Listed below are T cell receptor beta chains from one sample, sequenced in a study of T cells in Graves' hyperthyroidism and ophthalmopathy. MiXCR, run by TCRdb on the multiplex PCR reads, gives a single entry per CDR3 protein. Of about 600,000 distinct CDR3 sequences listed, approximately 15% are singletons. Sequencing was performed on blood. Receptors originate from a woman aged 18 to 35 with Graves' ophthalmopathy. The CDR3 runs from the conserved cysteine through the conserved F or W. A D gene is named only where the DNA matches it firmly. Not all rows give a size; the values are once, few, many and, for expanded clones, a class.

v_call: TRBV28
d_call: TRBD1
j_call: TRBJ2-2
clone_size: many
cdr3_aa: CASGPGTGGGELFF
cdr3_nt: TGTGCCAGCGGTCCCGGGACAGGGGGCGGGGAGCTGTTTTTT

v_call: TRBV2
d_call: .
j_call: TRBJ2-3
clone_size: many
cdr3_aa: CASTCFSRDSGADTQYF
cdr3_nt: TGTGCCAGCACTTGCTTTAGTCGAGACAGTGGTGCAGATACGCAGTATTTT

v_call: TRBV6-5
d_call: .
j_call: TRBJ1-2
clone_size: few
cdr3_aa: CASSYGDGRFNYGYTF
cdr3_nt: TGTGCCAGCAGTTACGGCGATGGGAGGTTTAACTATGGCTACACCTTC

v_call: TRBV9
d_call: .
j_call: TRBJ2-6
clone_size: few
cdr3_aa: CASSTGANVLTF
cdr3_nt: TGTGCCAGCTCTACTGGGGCCAACGTCCTGACTTTC

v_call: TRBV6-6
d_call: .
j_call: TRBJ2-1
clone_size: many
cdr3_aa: CASSYGRLGSYNEQFF
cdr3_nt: TGTGCCAGCAGTTACGGGAGGTTGGGCTCCTACAATGAGCAGTTCTTC

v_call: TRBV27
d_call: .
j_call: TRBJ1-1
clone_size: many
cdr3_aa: CASSFSPNTEAFF
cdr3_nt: TGTGCCAGCAGTTTCTCCCCGAACACTGAAGCTTTCTTT

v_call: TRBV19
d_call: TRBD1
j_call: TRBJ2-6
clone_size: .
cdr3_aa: CASSPRQGLGGANVLTF
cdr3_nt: TGTGCCAGTAGTCCCCGACAGGGTTTGGGAGGGGCCAACGTCCTGACTTTC

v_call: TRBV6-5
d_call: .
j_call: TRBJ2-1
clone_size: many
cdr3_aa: CASSYYLGAEGNEQFF
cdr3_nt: TGTGCCAGCAGTTACTACTTGGGGGCGGAGGGCAATGAGCAGTTCTTC

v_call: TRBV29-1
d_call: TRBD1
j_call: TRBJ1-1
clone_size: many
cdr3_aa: CSVQGQGSTEAFF
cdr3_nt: TGCAGCGTTCAGGGACAGGGAAGCACTGAAGCTTTCTTT

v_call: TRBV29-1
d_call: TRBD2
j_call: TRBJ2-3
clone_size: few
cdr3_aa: CSVELGASGGTDTQYF
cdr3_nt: TGCAGCGTTGAACTAGGGGCTAGCGGGGGCACAGATACGCAGTATTTT

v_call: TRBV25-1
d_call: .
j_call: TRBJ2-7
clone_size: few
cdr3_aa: CASSGWGPFSYEQYF
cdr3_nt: TGTGCCAGCAGTGGTTGGGGGCCCTTCTCCTACGAGCAGTACTTC

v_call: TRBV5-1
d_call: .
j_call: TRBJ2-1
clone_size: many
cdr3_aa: CASSSPHETSGTGDYNEQFF
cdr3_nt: TGCGCCAGCAGCTCGCCCCACGAGACTAGCGGGACAGGGGACTACAATGAGCAGTTCTTC

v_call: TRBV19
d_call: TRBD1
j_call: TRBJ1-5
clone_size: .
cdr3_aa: CASRDEGARSNQPQHF
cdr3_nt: TGTGCCAGTAGGGATGAGGGGGCACGAAGCAATCAGCCCCAGCATTTT

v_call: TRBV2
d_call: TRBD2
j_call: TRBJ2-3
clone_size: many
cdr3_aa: CASRGTSGSLDTQYF
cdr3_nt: TGTGCCAGCAGAGGGACTAGCGGGAGTTTAGATACGCAGTATTTT

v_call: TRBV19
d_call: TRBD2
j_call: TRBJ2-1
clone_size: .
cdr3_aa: CASSPGLAGTDEQFF
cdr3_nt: TGTGCCAGTAGTCCGGGACTAGCGGGTACGGATGAGCAGTTCTTC

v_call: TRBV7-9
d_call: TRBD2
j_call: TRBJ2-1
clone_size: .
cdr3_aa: CASSLRAGGTNEQFF
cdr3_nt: TGTGCCAGCAGCTTAAGGGCGGGAGGGACCAATGAGCAGTTCTTC

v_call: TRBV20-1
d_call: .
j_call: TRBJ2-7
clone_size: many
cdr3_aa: CSARDRGGFYEQYF
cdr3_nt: TGCAGTGCTAGAGATCGTGGGGGGTTTTACGAGCAGTACTTC

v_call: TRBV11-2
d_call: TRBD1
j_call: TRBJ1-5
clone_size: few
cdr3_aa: CASSPLTGAFNQPQHF
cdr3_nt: TGTGCCAGCAGCCCCCTGACAGGGGCTTTCAATCAGCCCCAGCATTTT

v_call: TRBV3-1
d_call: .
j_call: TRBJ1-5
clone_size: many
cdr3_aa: CASSQDSRANQPQHF
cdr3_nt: TGTGCCAGCAGCCAAGATAGTCGGGCAAATCAGCCCCAGCATTTT

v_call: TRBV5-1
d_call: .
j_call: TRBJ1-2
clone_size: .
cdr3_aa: CASSPRRLESSYGYTF
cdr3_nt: TGCGCCAGCAGCCCCCGTAGACTGGAAAGCAGCTATGGCTACACCTTC

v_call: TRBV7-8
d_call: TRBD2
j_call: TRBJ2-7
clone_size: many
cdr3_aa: CASGSRTSGRSYEQYF
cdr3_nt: TGTGCCAGCGGCTCGCGGACTAGCGGGAGGAGCTACGAGCAGTACTTC

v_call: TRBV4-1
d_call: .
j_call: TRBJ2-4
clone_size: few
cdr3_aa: CASSQDRTVLAKNIQYF
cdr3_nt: TGCGCCAGCAGCCAAGATCGGACAGTCCTAGCCAAAAACATTCAGTACTTC

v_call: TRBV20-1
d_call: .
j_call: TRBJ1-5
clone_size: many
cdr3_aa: CSAREGQGGQPQHF
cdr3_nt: TGCAGTGCTAGAGAGGGGCAGGGAGGTCAGCCCCAGCATTTT

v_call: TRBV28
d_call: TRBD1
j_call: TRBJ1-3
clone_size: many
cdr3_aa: CASRLPRQGQGDTIYF
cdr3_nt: TGTGCCAGCAGACTCCCTCGACAGGGGCAAGGAGACACCATATATTTT

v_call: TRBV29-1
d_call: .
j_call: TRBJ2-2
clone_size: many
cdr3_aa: CSVELAGLNTGELFF
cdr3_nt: TGCAGCGTTGAATTGGCAGGCCTAAACACCGGGGAGCTGTTTTTT

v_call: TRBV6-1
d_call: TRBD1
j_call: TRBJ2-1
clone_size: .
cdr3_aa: CASSDGDRGAYHEQFF
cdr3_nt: TGTGCCAGCAGTGACGGGGACAGGGGCGCCTACCATGAGCAGTTCTTC

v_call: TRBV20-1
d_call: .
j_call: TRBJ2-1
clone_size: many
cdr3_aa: CSAENAPHYNEQFF
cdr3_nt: TGCAGTGCCGAAAACGCGCCCCACTACAATGAGCAGTTCTTC

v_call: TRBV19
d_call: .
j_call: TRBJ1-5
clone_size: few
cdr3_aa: CASSIETTLRGRNQPQHF
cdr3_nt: TGTGCCAGTAGTATAGAGACAACTCTGCGGGGTCGCAATCAGCCCCAGCATTTT

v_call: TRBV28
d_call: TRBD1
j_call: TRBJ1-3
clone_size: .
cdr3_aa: CASVPWDRGRRGNTIYF
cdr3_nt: TGTGCCAGCGTCCCCTGGGACAGGGGGCGGCGGGGAAACACCATATATTTT

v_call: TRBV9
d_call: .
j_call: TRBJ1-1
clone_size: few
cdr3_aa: CASSGEQGLAEAFF
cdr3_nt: TGTGCCAGCAGCGGAGAACAGGGACTGGCTGAAGCTTTCTTT

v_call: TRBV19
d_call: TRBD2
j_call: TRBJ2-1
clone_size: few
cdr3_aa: CASSIGLAGVRSHNEQFF
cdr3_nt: TGTGCCAGTAGTATAGGACTAGCGGGAGTAAGGTCCCACAATGAGCAGTTCTTC

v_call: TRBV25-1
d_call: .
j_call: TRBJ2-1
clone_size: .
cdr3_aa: CASSESSGSYNEQFF
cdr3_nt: TGTGCCAGCAGTGAATCTTCGGGCTCCTACAATGAGCAGTTCTTC

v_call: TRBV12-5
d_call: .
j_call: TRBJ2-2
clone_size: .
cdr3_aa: CASGFHPGELFF
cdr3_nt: TGTGCTAGTGGTTTCCACCCCGGGGAGCTGTTTTTT

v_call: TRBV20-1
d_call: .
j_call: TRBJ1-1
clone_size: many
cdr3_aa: CSARKEGQVAEAFF
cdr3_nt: TGCAGTGCTAGAAAAGAGGGGCAAGTAGCTGAAGCTTTCTTT